The following is a T cell receptor beta chain sequence with its context. The data stem from a study of T cell responses to AZD1222 COVID-19 vaccine. Study background: The study pooled second doses at about 4 or about 12 weeks.

TCRdb's copy holds only in-frame clones and misses some; the assay was immunoSEQ multiplex PCR. The sample has roughly 150,000 clones, 90% to 95% seen once; the top ten hold more than 3%. Per germline, CDR1 SGHAT and CDR2 FQNNGV. CDR3 length: 15 amino acids. The V segment lost 1 base and the J segment 6 bases; nucleotides outside the gene matches: 5. The chain carries TRBV11-2 and TRBJ2-1; TRBD1 matches 8 bases. The material was peripheral blood, obtained on day 0 of AZD1222 vaccination. This receptor was taken from an adult in good health. CDR3 loop: CASSLGQGASNEQFF. In nucleotides, the CDR3 is TGTGCCAGCAGCTTAGGCCAGGGGGCGAGCAATGAGCAGTTCTTC. Variable domain in full (rest from reference TRBV11-2 and TRBJ2-1): EAGVAQSPRYKIIEKRQSVAFWCNPISGHATLYWYQQILGQGPKLLIQFQNNGVVDDSQLPKDRFSAERLKGVDSTLKIQPAKLEDSAVYLCASSLGQGASNEQFFGPGTRLTVL.